A single sample gave rise to the 8 T cell receptor beta chains below, sequenced in a study of blood T cell repertoires in COVID-19. Sequencing used immunoSEQ multiplex PCR; TCRdb keeps in-frame clones, though not all of them. The repertoire holds a few hundred thousand clones, roughly 80% seen once, with about 4.3% in the top ten. Sequenced sample: peripheral blood. These receptors were collected from a man in his 60s who had recovered from COVID-19.

This sequence joins TRBV29-1 and TRBJ2-5; TRBD2 matches 8 bases. CDR1 SQVTM and CDR2 ANQGSEA come from the germline V gene. This CDR3 is built from 14 residues. V shed 3 bases and J 5 bases; nucleotides not matched to a gene: 8. The CDR3 region is CSVDLERGRETQYF. The CDR3 DNA follows: TGCAGCGTTGATCTAGAGCGGGGGAGGGAGACCCAGTACTTC.

The chain uses TRBV18 and TRBJ2-5, with TRBD2 matching over 9 bases. From germline, CDR1 is KGHSH and CDR2 LQKENI. The CDR3 runs 19 residues. V was pared by 2 bases and J by 4 bases, with 17 bases of the junction left unmatched. The CDR3 spells CASSPRISGSLGSGETQYF. The CDR3 DNA reads TGTGCCAGCTCACCAAGGATTAGCGGGAGTTTAGGATCCGGAGAGACCCAGTACTTC.

The chain links TRBV29-1 to TRBJ1-1, with 7 bases matching TRBD1. V dropped 7 bases and J dropped 1; count of bases not matched to a gene: 6. The CDR3 is made up of 13 amino acids. CDR1 and CDR2 (germline): SQVTM, ANQGSEA. CDR3: CSGADRRNTEAFF. CDR3 bases: TGCAGCGGGGCGGACAGGCGGAACACTGAAGCTTTCTTT.

The chain joins TRBV10-3 to TRBJ1-2; TRBD1 matches 9 bases. Per germline, CDR1 ENHRY and CDR2 SYGVKD. The trim removed 0 bases at V and 4 bases at J, leaving 0 bases unmatched. The CDR3 totals 14 residues. CDR3 nucleotides: TGTGCCATCAGTGAGTCGGGACAGGGCTATGGCTACACCTTC. Translation gives CAISESGQGYGYTF.

The chain has TRBV7-2 and TRBJ2-7, with TRBD2 matching 7 bases. The CDR3 spans 15 residues. V lost 5 bases, J lost 6 bases, and 13 bases stayed unmatched. Germline V gene sequence: CDR1 SGHTA, CDR2 FQGNSA. The CDR3 sequence is CASSKLGGGPIEQYF. Written as DNA, the CDR3 is TGTGCCAGCAGCAAACTGGGGGGAGGGCCTATCGAGCAGTACTTC.

CDR3 in DNA: TGTGCCAGCAGTCCCCGACAGGGGTGGAATGAAAAACTGTTTTTT. This translates into CASSPRQGWNEKLFF. This chain uses TRBV28 with TRBJ1-4; TRBD1 agrees at 8 bases. The length of the CDR3 is 15 residues. Germline V gives CDR1 MDHEN, CDR2 SYDVKM. Germline trimming cut 5 bases from V and 5 bases from J; bases unmatched to any gene: 7.

This sequence joins TRBV19 and TRBJ2-7; possibly TRBD2 for D (6 bases). Germline assignment: CDR1 LNHDA and CDR2 SQIVND (reference sequence). The CDR3 is 16 residues long. The germline V and J ends were trimmed by 2 bases and 0 bases, with 14 bases remaining between them. The CDR3 is CASSIRTGTPSYEQYF. CDR3 in DNA: TGTGCCAGTAGTATACGAACCGGGACTCCCTCCTACGAGCAGTACTTC.

This clone was recorded only once. The chain uses TRBV6-5 and TRBJ2-7, with TRBD1 matching over 7 bases. Germline CDR1 MNHEY, CDR2 SVGAGI. This CDR3 comprises 14 residues. With V trimmed by 8 bases and J by 4 bases, 11 bases remained unmatched. CDR3 bases: TGTGCCAGCCGAATACGGGGACAGTCTTACGAGCAGTACTTC. This translates into CASRIRGQSYEQYF.